One and the same sample provided the 5 T cell receptor beta chains below, sequenced in a study of cytomegalovirus exposure and HLA in healthy donors. TCRdb's copy holds only in-frame clones and misses some; the assay was immunoSEQ multiplex PCR. The table lists about 120,000 clones, 88% of them singletons. Sequenced: PBMCs. These receptor sequences come from a young man in good health and CMV-seropositive.

The CDR3 bases are TGTGCCAGCAGCAAAGGGTCTAGCGTCAAAACTAAGAGCTCCTACAATGAGCAGTTCTTC. Residues: CASSKGSSVKTKSSYNEQFF. V is TRBV21-1 and J is TRBJ2-1; the D call TRBD2 from the table was never checked on the DNA. TRBV21-1 is marked as a pseudogene. The CDR3 length is 20 residues.

The chain couples TRBV11-1 to TRBJ2-7, with 8 bases fitting TRBD1. V lost 2 bases, J lost 7 bases, and 7 bases stayed unmatched. Germline V gives CDR1 SGHAT, CDR2 FQDESV (reference sequence). CDR3 length: 14 amino acids. This CDR3 reads CASSLTSRGREQYF. The DNA of the CDR3 is TGTGCCAGCAGCTTAACGTCCAGGGGGCGGGAGCAGTACTTC.

V gene TRBV4-1 combines with J gene TRBJ2-7; TRBD1 might be the D (5 bases). Deletions cut 0 bases from V and 3 bases from J, with 6 bases between. The CDR3 has 13 residues. Per germline, CDR1 MGHRA and CDR2 YSYEKL. CDR3 bases: TGCGCCAGCAGCCAAGAGGGGCTCTACGAGCAGTACTTC. Translation gives CASSQEGLYEQYF.

V and J are TRBV2 and TRBJ2-7; 8 bases match TRBD1. This CDR3 comprises 17 residues. V lost 6 bases, J lost 0 bases, and 13 bases stayed unmatched. Germline V gene data show CDR1 as SNHLY and CDR2 as FYNNEI. The CDR3 sequence: CASRRGQGASYSYEQYF. CDR3 DNA sequence: TGTGCCAGCAGAAGAGGCCAGGGGGCCTCATACTCCTACGAGCAGTACTTC.

This clone was detected once. The rearrangement links TRBV4-1 to TRBJ2-5; 12 bases are a match to TRBD2. The J segment lost 10 bases and the V segment lost 1 base, leaving 10 bases of the junction unmatched. The CDR3 has 16 residues. Germline CDR1 and CDR2: MGHRA and YSYEKL. This chain's CDR3 is CASSQVSLAGGGGQYF. CDR3 nucleotide sequence: TGCGCCAGCAGCCAAGTTTCACTAGCGGGGGGCGGGGGCCAGTACTTC.